This T cell receptor beta chain emerged from a study of blood T cell repertoires in COVID-19. In the authors' workflow: Reference gene primer amplification gave estimated nucleated cell counts. Repertoires were generated with immunoSEQ multiplex PCR, while TCRdb's copy carries only in-frame clones and drops some. V, J and clone size derive from that table, while D and trimming were established from the DNA sequence. The table includes over 350,000 clones, approximately 90% detected once. Ages ranged from about 18 to 89 years, with residence in 20 to 30 US areas. Participants were placed into cohorts based on the clinical history they reported. Resolution of symptoms, clearance, or two negative PCRs was present in recovered Cohort 3 donors. The CDR3 covers 14 residues. From germline, CDR1 is PRHDT and CDR2 FYEKMQ (reference sequence). Trimming removed 4 bases at V and 5 bases at J, with 9 bases between.

The J gene is TRBJ1-6, the V gene TRBV13; D ambiguous. The source material was PBMCs or T cells enriched from blood (not recorded which). The sequence was obtained from a woman under 30 who had recovered from COVID-19. The chain's CDR3 is CASSSRGNNSPLHF. CDR3 bases: TGTGCCAGCAGCTCTCGGGGAAATAATTCACCCCTCCACTTT.